These 16 T cell receptor beta chains were sequenced from one sample in a study of blood T cells in healthy people across ages. With a J-beta primer mix and a sample-barcoded 5' primer, a second PCR ran 7 to 11 cycles. TCRdb fed the 5' RACE reads into MiXCR, producing one record per CDR3 protein. This table holds about 1.4 million distinct CDR3 sequences, roughly 59% found once. Sequencing was done on a sample of blood. Source of these receptors: a man between 18 and 29 years old in good health.

The sample holds a few counts of this clonotype. The chain recombines TRBV20-1 with TRBJ2-1; the match to TRBD2 covers 11 bases. Germline CDR1 is DFQATT and CDR2 is SNEGSKA (reference sequence). CDR3 length: 14 residues. With 6 bases clipped from V and 7 bases from J, the junction kept 8 bases outside the gene matches. CDR3 nucleotide sequence: TGCAGTGCCAGTAGCGGGGGGGTACAAAATGAGCAGTTCTTC. Its protein is CSASSGGVQNEQFF.

Comment on this clonotype: This may come from a read error, since a much larger clone is one base off. The rearrangement joins TRBV9 to TRBJ2-6; D is possibly TRBD1 or TRBD2 (5 bases each). Germline-derived CDR1 and CDR2 are SGDLS and YYNGEE. Trimming removed 0 bases at V and 2 bases at J, with 6 bases between. This CDR3 has 15 residues. The CDR3 reads CASSVVGAGANVLTF. The CDR3 DNA reads TGTGCCAGCAGCGTAGTGGGGGCTGGGGCCAACGTCCTGACTTTC.

To note about this clonotype: A read error may account for a junction end that differs from germline. The chain recombines TRBV5-6 with TRBJ1-5, with 8 bases matching TRBD1. This CDR3 spans 15 amino acids. Germline-derived CDR1 and CDR2 are SGHDT and YYEEEE. CDR3 nucleotide sequence: TGTGCTAGCAGTTCAGGGGGCGGCTTACGCCAGCCCCAGCATTTT. It translates to CASSSGGGLRQPQHF.

The sample holds one count of this clonotype. The chain has TRBV9 and TRBJ2-7, with D possibly being TRBD1 or TRBD2 (5 bases each). V was clipped by 4 bases and J by 3 bases, with 14 bases between them. This CDR3 spans 14 amino acids. Per the germline V gene, CDR1 is SGDLS and CDR2 is YYNGEE. CDR3 amino acids: CASSPRGVIYEQYF. CDR3 DNA: TGTGCCAGCAGCCCCCGAGGGGTCATCTACGAGCAGTACTTC.

This clonotype turned up a few times. V is TRBV20-1 and J is TRBJ1-2, with D unresolved. This CDR3 comprises 12 residues. With 6 bases removed from V and 2 bases from J, the gap between germline ends came to 10 bases. The V gene's germline CDR1 is DFQATT and CDR2 SNEGSKA (reference sequence). DNA of the CDR3: TGCAGTGCCGAGCGAGGGAACTATGGCTACACCTTC. This encodes CSAERGNYGYTF.

This clonotype appeared a few times. V is TRBV6-5 and J is TRBJ1-2; 8 bases match TRBD1. The germline V gene has CDR1 MNHEY and CDR2 SVGAGI. Trimming removed 2 bases from V and 7 bases from J; junction bases left unmatched: 6. This CDR3 region has 14 residues. This CDR3 reads CASSYDRGQPGYTF. CDR3 nucleotides: TGTGCCAGCAGTTACGACAGGGGTCAGCCTGGCTACACCTTC.

The rearrangement uses TRBV29-1 and TRBJ1-2; a possible D gene is TRBD1 (6 bases). Germline CDR1 reads SQVTM; CDR2 reads ANQGSEA. Trimming removed 0 bases at V and 4 bases at J, with 15 bases between. This CDR3 is 15 amino acids long. The DNA for the CDR3 is TGCAGCGTTGAAGATGTCCAGGGGCCTGGCTATGGCTACACCTTC. Translation: CSVEDVQGPGYGYTF.

This clonotype was observed a handful of times. CDR3 sequence: CASSLEASYDYEQYF. CDR3 DNA sequence: TGTGCCAGCAGCTTAGAGGCGTCGTACGACTACGAGCAGTACTTC. The V and J genes are TRBV7-2 and TRBJ2-7; D ambiguous. Trimming shortened V by 1 base and J by 3 bases, and 13 bases separated the two germline ends. The CDR3 sequence is 15 residues long. Germline values: CDR1 SGHTA, CDR2 FQGNSA.

This clonotype came up once. The chain joins TRBV20-1 to TRBJ2-3, with D maybe TRBD1 (5 bases). This CDR3 has 13 amino acids. In germline, CDR1 is DFQATT, CDR2 SNEGSKA (reference sequence). Trimming removed 0 bases at V and 6 bases at J, with 10 bases between. For the CDR3, the DNA is TGCAGTGCTAGAGACTGGGCAGGGGATACGCAGTATTTT. Amino acids: CSARDWAGDTQYF.

This clonotype was detected a few times. The chain links TRBV7-2 to TRBJ2-7; D unresolved. Germline loops: CDR1 SGHTA, CDR2 FQGNSA. The CDR3 length is 14 residues. Trimming removed 3 bases from V and 2 bases from J, with 11 bases in between. CDR3 amino acids: CASSFAEATYEQYF. CDR3 bases: TGTGCCAGCAGCTTTGCCGAGGCCACCTACGAGCAGTACTTC.

This clonotype was detected only a few times. The chain links TRBV4-3 to TRBJ1-2, with D possibly TRBD1 on 6 matching bases. The V gene lost 2 bases and the J gene lost 3 bases, with 10 bases spanning the gap. This CDR3 is 14 amino acids long. Germline V gives CDR1 LGHNA, CDR2 YSLEER. For the CDR3, the DNA is TGCGCCAGCAGCCAATTAGGACAGCACTATGGCTACACCTTC. It is translated as CASSQLGQHYGYTF.

This clonotype was seen a handful of times. J is TRBJ2-1 and V is TRBV20-1; TRBD1 matches at 7 bases. The CDR3 length is 15 residues. Per the germline V gene, CDR1 is DFQATT and CDR2 is SNEGSKA (reference sequence). J lost 3 bases, V lost 5 bases, and 10 bases had no gene match. The CDR3 nucleotides are TGCAGTGCTCGTTCCTGGGCAGGGGGCTACAATGAGCAGTTCTTC. Protein product: CSARSWAGGYNEQFF.

The chain uses TRBV12-3 or TRBV12-4 and TRBJ2-4, with 9 bases that match TRBD2. Trimming cost V 10 bases and J 6 bases; bases outside gene matches: 13. The CDR3 loop spans 15 amino acids. Written as DNA, the CDR3 is TGTGCCACCGGAGTCAGCGGGGGGCCTGCAAACATTCAGTACTTC. Its translation: CATGVSGGPANIQYF.

The chain combines TRBV6-6 with TRBJ2-5, with D unresolved. Matching the DNA end better, TRBJ2-7 makes the J call doubtful. Germline CDR1 and CDR2: MNHNY and SVGAGI (reference sequence). The CDR3 consists of 15 residues. CDR3 coding DNA: TGTGCCAGCAGTTTCAGGACGGAAAGGATCTACGAGCAGTACTTC. Translation gives CASSFRTERIYEQYF.

V is TRBV12-3 or TRBV12-4 and J is TRBJ2-7, with D possibly TRBD1 on 5 matching bases. The CDR3 totals 15 residues. Trimming took 0 bases from V and 1 from J, leaving 10 bases between them. This CDR3 is CASSLALGQSYEQYF. The CDR3 nucleotides read TGTGCCAGCAGTTTAGCGCTGGGGCAGTCCTACGAGCAGTACTTC.

The rearrangement joins TRBV20-1 to TRBJ1-2, with D possibly TRBD1 on 6 matching bases. CDR1 and CDR2 from the germline V gene are DFQATT and SNEGSKA (reference sequence). Trimming stripped 2 bases from V and 1 base from J, with 8 bases between. The CDR3 sequence is 13 residues long. DNA for the CDR3: TGCAGTGCTAGAAAGGGGGTTAACTATGGCTACACCTTC. Residues: CSARKGVNYGYTF.